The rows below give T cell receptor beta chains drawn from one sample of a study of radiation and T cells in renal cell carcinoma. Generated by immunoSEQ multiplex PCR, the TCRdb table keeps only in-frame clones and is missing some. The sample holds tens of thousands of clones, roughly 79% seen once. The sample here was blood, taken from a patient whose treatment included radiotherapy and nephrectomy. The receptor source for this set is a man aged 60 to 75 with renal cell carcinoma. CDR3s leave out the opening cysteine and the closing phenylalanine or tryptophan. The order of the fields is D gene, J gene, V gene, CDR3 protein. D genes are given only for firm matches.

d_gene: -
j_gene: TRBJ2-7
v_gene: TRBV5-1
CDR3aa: ASSLATSLRHEQY

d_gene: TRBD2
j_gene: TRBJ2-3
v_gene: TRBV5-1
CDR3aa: ASSTGLAGVSDTQY

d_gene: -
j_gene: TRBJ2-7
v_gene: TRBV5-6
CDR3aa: ASSLYFRISRYEQY

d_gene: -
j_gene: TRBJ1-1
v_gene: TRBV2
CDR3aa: ASSGGRRNTEAF

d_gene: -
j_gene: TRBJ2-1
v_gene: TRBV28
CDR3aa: ASSPANEQF

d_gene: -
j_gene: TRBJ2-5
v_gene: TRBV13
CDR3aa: ASSLQGRGETQY

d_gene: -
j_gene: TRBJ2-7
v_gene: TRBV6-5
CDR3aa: ASSYPPYEQY

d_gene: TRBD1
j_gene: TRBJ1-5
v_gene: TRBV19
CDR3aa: ASTSGQGGNQPQH

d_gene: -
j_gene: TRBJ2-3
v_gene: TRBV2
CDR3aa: ATLPSPRVTDTQY

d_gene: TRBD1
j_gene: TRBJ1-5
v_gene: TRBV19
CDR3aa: ASSTPDRVQPQH

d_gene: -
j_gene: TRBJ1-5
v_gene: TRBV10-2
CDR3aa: ASSETGQFNQPQH

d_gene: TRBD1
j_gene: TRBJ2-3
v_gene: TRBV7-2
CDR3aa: ASSPRGLLNTDTQY

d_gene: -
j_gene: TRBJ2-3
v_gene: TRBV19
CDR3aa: ASSIRDTQY

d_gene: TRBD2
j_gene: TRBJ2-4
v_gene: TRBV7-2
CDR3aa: ASSPRLAGDPLRY

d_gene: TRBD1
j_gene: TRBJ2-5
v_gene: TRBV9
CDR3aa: ASSVGPAGQGKETQY

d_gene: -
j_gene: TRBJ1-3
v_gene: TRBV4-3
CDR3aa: ASSQVSGSGNTIY

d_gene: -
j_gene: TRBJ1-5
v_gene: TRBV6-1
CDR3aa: AISPGKSGNQPQH

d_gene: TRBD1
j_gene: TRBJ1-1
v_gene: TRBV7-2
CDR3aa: ASSFGTGYTEAF

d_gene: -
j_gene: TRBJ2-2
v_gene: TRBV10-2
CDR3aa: ASSEGNTGELF

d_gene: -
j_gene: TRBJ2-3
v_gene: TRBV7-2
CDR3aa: ASSFGGVPTDTQY

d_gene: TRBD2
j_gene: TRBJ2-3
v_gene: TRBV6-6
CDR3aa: ASSYWGTSDADTQY

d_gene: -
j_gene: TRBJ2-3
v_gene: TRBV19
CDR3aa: ASSITGTDTQY

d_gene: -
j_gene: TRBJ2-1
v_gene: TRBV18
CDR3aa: ASSLTRNEQF

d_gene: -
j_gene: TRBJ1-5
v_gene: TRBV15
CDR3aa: ATSLDTHKPQH

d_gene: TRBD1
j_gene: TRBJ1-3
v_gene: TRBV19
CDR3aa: ASRKGASGNTIY

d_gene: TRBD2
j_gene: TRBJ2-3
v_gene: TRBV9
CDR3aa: ASSVSGTSGVYTQY

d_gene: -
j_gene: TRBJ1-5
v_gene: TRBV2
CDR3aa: ASTMGRDQPQH

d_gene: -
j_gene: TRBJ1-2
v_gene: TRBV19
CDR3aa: ASSAGGVGYT

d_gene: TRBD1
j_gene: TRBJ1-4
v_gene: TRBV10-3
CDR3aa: AIRAGTGDEKLF

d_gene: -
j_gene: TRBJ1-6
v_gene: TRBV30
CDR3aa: AWSVDNNSPLH

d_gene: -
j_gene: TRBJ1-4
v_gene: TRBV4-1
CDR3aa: ASSREGRREIEKLF

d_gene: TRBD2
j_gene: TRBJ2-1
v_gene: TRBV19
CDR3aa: ASSARLAGGPLSYNEQF

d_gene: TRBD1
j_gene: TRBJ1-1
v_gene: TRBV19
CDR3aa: ASNPGQGNTEAF

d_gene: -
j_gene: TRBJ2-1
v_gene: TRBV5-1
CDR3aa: ASSQTLDNEQF

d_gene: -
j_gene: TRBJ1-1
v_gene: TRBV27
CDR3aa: ASSLSHPGTGTEAF

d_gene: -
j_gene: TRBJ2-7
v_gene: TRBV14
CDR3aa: ASSQGGVGLYEQY

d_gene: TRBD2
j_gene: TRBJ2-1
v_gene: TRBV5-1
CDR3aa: ASRGLAGGREQF

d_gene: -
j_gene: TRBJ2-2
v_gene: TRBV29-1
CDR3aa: SVEGGTDTGELF

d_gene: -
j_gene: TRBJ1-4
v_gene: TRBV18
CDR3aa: ASSPSGSHEKLF

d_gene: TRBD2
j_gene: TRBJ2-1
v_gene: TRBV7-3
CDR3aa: ASSLWAAGGRDEQF

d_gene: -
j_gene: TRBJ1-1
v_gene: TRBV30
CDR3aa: AWSAQTDILEAF

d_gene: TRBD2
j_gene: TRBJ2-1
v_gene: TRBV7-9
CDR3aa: ASSFEGGRDEQF

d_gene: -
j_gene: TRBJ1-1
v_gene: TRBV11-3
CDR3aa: ASSLDFSTEAF

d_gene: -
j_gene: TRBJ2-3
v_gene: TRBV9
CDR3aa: ASSGSGTSTDTQY

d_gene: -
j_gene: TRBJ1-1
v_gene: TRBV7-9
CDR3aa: ASSSTVNTEAF

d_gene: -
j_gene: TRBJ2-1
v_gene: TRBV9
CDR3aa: ASSVQGSSYNEQF

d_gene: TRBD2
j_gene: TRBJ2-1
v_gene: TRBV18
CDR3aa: ASSPITSGVRDEQF

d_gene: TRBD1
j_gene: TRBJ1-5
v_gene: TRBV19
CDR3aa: ASSIPGGGQPQH

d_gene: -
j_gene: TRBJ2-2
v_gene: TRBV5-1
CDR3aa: ASSFAQGDTGELF

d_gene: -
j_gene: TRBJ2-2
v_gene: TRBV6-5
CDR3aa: ASSRYTANTGELF

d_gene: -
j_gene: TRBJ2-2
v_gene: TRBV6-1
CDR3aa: ASTEPWPGELF

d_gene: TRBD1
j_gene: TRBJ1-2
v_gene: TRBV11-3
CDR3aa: ASSSGQGGGYT

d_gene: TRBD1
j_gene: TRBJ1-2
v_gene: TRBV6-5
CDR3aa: ASSSGTGAHGYT

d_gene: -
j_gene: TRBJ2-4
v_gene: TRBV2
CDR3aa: ASRGIRAKINIQY

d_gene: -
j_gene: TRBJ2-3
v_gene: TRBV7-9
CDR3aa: ASSLAGTPLEDTQY